This T cell receptor beta chain originates from a study of T cell responses to AZD1222 COVID-19 vaccine. Study results and caveats: After the peak T cell response, and only then, were repertoires sampled.

Remarks on this clone: What it binds is not known.

The germline CDR1 and CDR2 sequences are SGHRS and YFSETQ. CDR3 size: 16 residues. The junction had 3 bases not matched to a gene; V was cut back by 0 bases and J by 0 bases. This table comes from immunoSEQ multiplex PCR, and its TCRdb copy is limited to in-frame clones, with some not included. The data show roughly 80,000 clones, approximately 91% seen once. This receptor was taken from an adult in good health. The sample here was peripheral blood, taken on day 0 of MenACWY control vaccination. The J gene is TRBJ1-3, the V gene TRBV5-1; 7 nucleotides agree with TRBD1. The CDR3 region is CASSLGDSRSGNTIYF. CDR3 bases: TGCGCCAGCAGCTTGGGGGACAGCCGCTCTGGAAACACCATATATTTT.